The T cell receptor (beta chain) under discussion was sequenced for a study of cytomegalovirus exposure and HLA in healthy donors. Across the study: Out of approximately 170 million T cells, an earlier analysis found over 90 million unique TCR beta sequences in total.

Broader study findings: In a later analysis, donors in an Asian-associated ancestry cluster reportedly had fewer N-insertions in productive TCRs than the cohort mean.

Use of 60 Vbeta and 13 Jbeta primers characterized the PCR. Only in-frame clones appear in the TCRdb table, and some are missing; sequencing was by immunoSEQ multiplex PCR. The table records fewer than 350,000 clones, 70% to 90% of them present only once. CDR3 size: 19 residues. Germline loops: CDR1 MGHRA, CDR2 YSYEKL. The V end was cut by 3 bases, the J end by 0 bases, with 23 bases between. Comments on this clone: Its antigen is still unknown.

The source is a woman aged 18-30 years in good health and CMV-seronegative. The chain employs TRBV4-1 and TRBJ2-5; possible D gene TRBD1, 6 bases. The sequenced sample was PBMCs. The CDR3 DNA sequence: TGCGCCAGCAGCCAGGGTGAGTTCCCCGGGACAATGTACCAAGAGACCCAGTACTTC. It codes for CASSQGEFPGTMYQETQYF.